The sequence of this T cell receptor (beta chain) was determined in a study of blood T cell repertoires in COVID-19. Original data processing: Counts of nucleated cells, estimated from reference gene primer amplification, were obtained. This table comes from immunoSEQ multiplex PCR, and its TCRdb copy is limited to in-frame clones, with some not included. V and J calls and clone size are as listed in that table; D and trimming were resolved from the DNA. The repertoire includes roughly 180,000 clones, 82% of them detected once, and about 11% sits in the top ten. V lost 6 bases and J 3 bases, leaving 15 bases between the germline ends. CDR1 is SNHLY and CDR2 is FYNNEI in the germline V gene. The CDR3 covers 14 residues.

The chain recombines TRBV2 with TRBJ2-7, with a tentative D call TRBD2 (6 bases). Material for sequencing was peripheral blood. The clonotype comes from a woman of 80 years or more with active or convalescent COVID-19. The CDR3 DNA is TGTGCCAGCAGACGGAGGGTCATGGACTACGAGCAGTACTTC. Its translation is CASRRRVMDYEQYF. Combining the CDR3 with reference TRBV2 and TRBJ2-7 gives the whole variable domain EPEVTQTPSHQVTQMGQEVILRCVPISNHLYFYWYRQILGQKVEFLVSFYNNEISEKSEIFDDQFSVERPDGSNFTLKIRSTKLEDSAMYFCASRRRVMDYEQYFGPGTRLTVT.